The 20 T cell receptor beta chains given below trace back to one sample, sequenced in a study of T cells after yellow fever vaccination. TCRdb recomputed calls from the 5' RACE reads with MiXCR, one row per CDR3 protein. The sample includes under 500,000 distinct CDR3 sequences, 15% to 20% of them seen just once. Here the sequenced sample was PBMCs, taken before the yellow fever booster vaccination. The receptors stem from a man aged 18 to 35 who received the YFV17D yellow fever vaccine.

The chain has TRBV6-6 and TRBJ2-7; D gene ambiguous. Trimming shortened V by 6 bases and J by 7 bases, and 16 bases separated the two germline ends. The CDR3 is 13 residues long. CDR1 MNHNY and CDR2 SVGAGI come from the germline V gene (reference sequence). CDR3 protein: CASSMVLIEEQYF. Here the CDR3 DNA reads TGTGCCAGCAGCATGGTGCTAATCGAGGAGCAGTACTTC.

The CDR3 is CASSGPTYNEQFF. For the CDR3, the DNA is TGCGCCAGCAGCGGGCCTACCTACAATGAGCAGTTCTTC. The genes are TRBV5-1 and TRBJ2-1; D remains ambiguous. Trimming pared 4 bases from V and 2 bases from J, leaving 7 bases between. This CDR3 region has 13 residues. Germline CDR1 reads SGHRS; CDR2 reads YFSETQ.

The gene calls are TRBV19 and TRBJ1-5, with TRBD1 as a possible D gene (6 bases). This CDR3 is 12 amino acids long. Germline V lookup: CDR1 LNHDA, CDR2 SQIVND (reference sequence). This CDR3 is CAIGQMDQPQHF. The DNA of the CDR3 is TGTGCGATAGGACAGATGGATCAGCCCCAGCATTTT.

There are many counts of this clonotype. The chain joins TRBV6-5 to TRBJ2-7; D possibly corresponds to TRBD1 (6 bases). V was clipped by 0 bases and J by 3 bases, with 12 bases between them. Germline V gene sequence: CDR1 MNHEY, CDR2 SVGAGI. The length of the CDR3 is 15 residues. The CDR3 is CASSYSLRGHYEQYF. The CDR3 region has the DNA TGTGCCAGCAGTTACTCGCTTCGGGGACACTACGAGCAGTACTTC.

This chain uses TRBV4-1 with TRBJ2-4; TRBD2 agrees at 13 bases. Germline loops: CDR1 MGHRA, CDR2 YSYEKL. V gave up 4 bases and J gave up 3 bases; unmatched junction bases: 12. The length of the CDR3 is 19 residues. The CDR3 DNA is TGCGCCAGCAGCCGCGGACTAGCGGGGGCCCCAGTGGGCAAAAACATTCAGTACTTC. It yields the protein CASSRGLAGAPVGKNIQYF.

This clonotype was seen only a few times. The chain links TRBV7-3 to TRBJ1-6; D not certain. Trimming cost V 2 bases and J 7 bases, with 12 bases left between them. The CDR3 loop spans 15 amino acids. Germline V gene sequence: CDR1 SGHTA, CDR2 FQGTGA. DNA for the CDR3: TGTGCCAGCAGCTTATTCCCGGGCCCAAATTCACCCCTCCACTTT. Translated: CASSLFPGPNSPLHF. The whole variable domain, remainder taken from reference TRBV7-3 and TRBJ1-6, is GAGVSQTPSNKVTEKGKYVELRCDPISGHTALYWYRQSLGQGPEFLIYFQGTGAADDSGLPNDRFFAVRPEGSVSTLKIQRTERGDSAVYLCASSLFPGPNSPLHFGNGTRLTVT.

CDR3 region: CASSVATGDRYIQYF. CDR3 coding DNA: TGTGCCAGCAGCGTAGCGACAGGAGATCGGTACATTCAGTACTTC. The rearrangement joins TRBV9 to TRBJ2-4; possibly TRBD1 for D (6 bases). Germline V gene data show CDR1 as SGDLS and CDR2 as YYNGEE. With 0 bases removed from V and 8 bases from J, the gap between germline ends came to 15 bases. The CDR3 sequence is 15 residues long.

This clonotype was counted many times. The chain carries TRBV6-2 or TRBV6-3 and TRBJ2-6; D is unresolved. The V gene lost 3 bases and the J gene lost 0 bases, with 6 bases spanning the gap. Germline values: CDR1 MNHEY, CDR2 SVGEGT. This CDR3 has 15 amino acids. The CDR3 spells CASSYSSSGANVLTF. CDR3 coding DNA: TGTGCCAGCAGTTATAGCAGCTCTGGGGCCAACGTCCTGACTTTC.

V and J are TRBV18 and TRBJ1-1; D not resolved. This CDR3 spans 14 amino acids. V was clipped by 0 bases and J by 1 base, with 6 bases between them. Germline loops: CDR1 KGHSH, CDR2 LQKENI. DNA for the CDR3: TGTGCCAGCTCACCACCGTCCGGGAACACTGAAGCTTTCTTT. Its translation: CASSPPSGNTEAFF.

The chain carries TRBV5-5 and TRBJ2-7; 8 bases map to TRBD1. Looked up from germline, CDR1 is SGHKS and CDR2 is YYEKEE (reference sequence). V lost 4 bases and J lost 4; bases outside the gene matches: 10. The length of the CDR3 is 15 residues. The CDR3 DNA sequence: TGTGCCAGCAGCCCCGCAGGTTGGACAGGGTACGAGCAGTACGTC. Residues: CASSPAGWTGYEQYV.

V usage is TRBV12-3 or TRBV12-4 and J usage is TRBJ2-5; D tentatively fits TRBD1 or TRBD2 (5 bases each). Trimming took 7 bases from V and 1 from J, leaving 13 bases between them. This CDR3 is built from 14 residues. Here the CDR3 DNA reads TGTGCCAGCACCCGGGACGGAATCCAAGAGACCCAGTACTTC. Protein sequence: CASTRDGIQETQYF.

V and J are TRBV20-1 and TRBJ2-3; D may match TRBD1 or TRBD2 (6 bases each). Germline CDR1 DFQATT, CDR2 SNEGSKA (reference sequence). Deletions cut 0 bases from V and 3 bases from J, with 13 bases between. The CDR3 has 15 amino acids. The CDR3 is CSARDVGAGTDTQYF. The CDR3 DNA reads as TGCAGTGCTAGAGATGTGGGGGCGGGGACAGATACGCAGTATTTT.

This clonotype appeared many times. The V and J genes are TRBV4-2 and TRBJ2-6; D is possibly TRBD1 (7 bases). Germline values: CDR1 LGHNA, CDR2 YNFKEQ. This CDR3 region has 18 residues. V was cut by 7 bases and J by 4 bases, with 23 bases left in between. The CDR3 sequence is CASTYGGGQVTGANVLTF. As DNA, the CDR3 is TGTGCCAGCACTTACGGGGGAGGACAGGTAACCGGGGCCAACGTCCTGACTTTC.

This clonotype was seen only a few times. This chain uses TRBV29-1 with TRBJ1-5; possibly TRBD1 for D (6 bases). CDR1 is SQVTM, CDR2 ANQGSEA, per germline. This CDR3 has 13 residues. The ends were cut back, 6 bases at V and 5 bases at J, with 14 bases in the middle. CDR3 sequence: CSVTTDRYQPQHF. The CDR3 coding sequence is TGCAGCGTCACCACTGACAGGTATCAGCCCCAGCATTTT.

This clonotype was picked up a small number of times. The chain uses TRBV4-3 and TRBJ2-2, with D possibly TRBD1 on 7 matching bases. Germline assignment: CDR1 LGHNA and CDR2 YSLEER. The CDR3 runs to 18 residues. With 3 bases removed from V and 5 bases from J, the gap between germline ends came to 22 bases. CDR3 in amino acids: CASSHSTGRRLKTGELFF. In nucleotides, the CDR3 is TGCGCCAGCAGCCACTCGACAGGGAGGAGGTTAAAAACCGGGGAGCTGTTTTTT.

J is TRBJ2-3 and V is TRBV3-1; D may be TRBD1 (5 bases). Trimming cost V 0 bases and J 7 bases, with 14 bases left between them. Germline V lookup: CDR1 LGHDT, CDR2 YNNKEL (reference sequence). CDR3 length equals 15 residues. CDR3 sequence: CASSQDRDPGHTQYF. The CDR3, as DNA: TGTGCCAGCAGCCAAGATCGAGACCCAGGGCATACGCAGTATTTT.

J is TRBJ2-7 and V is TRBV4-3; 9 positions match TRBD1. The CDR3 covers 14 residues. Per the germline V gene, CDR1 is LGHNA and CDR2 is YSLEER. V shed 4 bases, J shed 5 bases, and the junction held 6 bases outside the gene matches. CDR3 DNA sequence: TGCGCCAGCAGCCCACAGGGGGCAGGGGACGAGCAGTACTTC. Protein: CASSPQGAGDEQYF.

This clonotype showed up just a few times. V gene TRBV6-5 combines with J gene TRBJ2-3; TRBD1 is a possible D gene (6 bases). Germline-derived CDR1 and CDR2 are MNHEY and SVGAGI. This CDR3 contains 14 residues. The germline V and J ends were trimmed by 4 bases and 3 bases, with 11 bases remaining between them. The CDR3 protein is CASSSMRGTDTQYF. The CDR3 region has the DNA TGTGCCAGCAGTTCCATGAGGGGGACAGATACGCAGTATTTT.

The chain has TRBV9 and TRBJ2-1; 8 nucleotides agree with TRBD2. The ends lost 3 bases at V and 7 bases at J; junction bases unmatched: 9. The germline V gene has CDR1 SGDLS and CDR2 YYNGEE. CDR3 size: 15 residues. The CDR3 region is CASSDSGAPGNEQFF. The CDR3 nucleotides are TGTGCCAGCAGCGATAGCGGGGCCCCAGGGAATGAGCAGTTCTTC.

The CDR3, as DNA: TGCAGTGCTAGTCACTCCGGAACAGGGACCAATTCACCCCTCCACTTT. It translates to CSASHSGTGTNSPLHF. J is TRBJ1-6 and V is TRBV20-1, with D perhaps matching TRBD1 (6 bases). Germline V gene sequence: CDR1 DFQATT, CDR2 SNEGSKA (reference sequence). Trimming took 3 bases from V and 7 from J, leaving 19 bases between them. The CDR3 extends over 16 amino acids.